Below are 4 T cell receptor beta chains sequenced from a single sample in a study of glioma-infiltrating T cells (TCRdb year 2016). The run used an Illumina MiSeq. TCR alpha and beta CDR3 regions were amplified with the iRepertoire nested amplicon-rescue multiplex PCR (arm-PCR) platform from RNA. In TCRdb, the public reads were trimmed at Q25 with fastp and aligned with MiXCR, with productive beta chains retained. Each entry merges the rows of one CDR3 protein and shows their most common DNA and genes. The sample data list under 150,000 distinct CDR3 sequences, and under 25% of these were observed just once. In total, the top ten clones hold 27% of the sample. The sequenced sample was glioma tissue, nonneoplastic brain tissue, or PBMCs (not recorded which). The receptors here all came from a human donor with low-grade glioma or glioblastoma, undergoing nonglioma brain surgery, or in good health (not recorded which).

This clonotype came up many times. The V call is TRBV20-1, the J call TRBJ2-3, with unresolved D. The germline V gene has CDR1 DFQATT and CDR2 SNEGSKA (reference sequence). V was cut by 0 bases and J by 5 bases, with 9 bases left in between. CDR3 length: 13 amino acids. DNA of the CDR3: TGCAGTGCTAGAGATCCTACGAAAGATACGCAGTATTTT. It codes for CSARDPTKDTQYF.

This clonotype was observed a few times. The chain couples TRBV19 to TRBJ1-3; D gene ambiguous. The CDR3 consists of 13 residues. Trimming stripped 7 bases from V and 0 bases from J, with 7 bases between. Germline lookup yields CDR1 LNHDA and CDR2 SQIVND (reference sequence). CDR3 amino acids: CASIHHSGNTIYF. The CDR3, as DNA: TGTGCCAGTATTCACCACTCTGGAAACACCATATATTTT.

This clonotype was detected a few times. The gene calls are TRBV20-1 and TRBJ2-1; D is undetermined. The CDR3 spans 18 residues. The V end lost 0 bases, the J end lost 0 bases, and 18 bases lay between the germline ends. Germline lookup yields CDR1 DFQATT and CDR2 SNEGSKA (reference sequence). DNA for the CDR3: TGCAGTGCTAGAGATCCCCCTCGTTGGGTAAGCTCCTACAATGAGCAGTTCTTC. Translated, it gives CSARDPPRWVSSYNEQFF.

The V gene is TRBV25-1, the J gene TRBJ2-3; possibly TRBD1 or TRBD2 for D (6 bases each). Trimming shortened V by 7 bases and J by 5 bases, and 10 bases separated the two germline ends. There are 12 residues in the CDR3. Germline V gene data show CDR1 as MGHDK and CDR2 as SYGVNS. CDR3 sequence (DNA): TGTGCCAGCAAGGGGGGCCTAGATACGCAGTATTTT. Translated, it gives CASKGGLDTQYF. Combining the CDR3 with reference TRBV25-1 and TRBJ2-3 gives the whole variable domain EADIYQTPRYLVIGTGKKITLECSQTMGHDKMYWYQQDPGMELHLIHYSYGVNSTEKGDLSSESTVSRIRTEHFPLTLESARPSHTSQYLCASKGGLDTQYFGPGTRLTVL.